These T cell receptor beta chains were read from a single sample in a study of cytotoxic CD8 clonotypes in ibrutinib-treated CLL. Sequenced by immunoSEQ multiplex PCR; TCRdb stores in-frame clones only, minus some. The sample gives about 330,000 clones, 67% of which show up once; roughly 6.7% is in the top ten. This sample comprised PBMCs, obtained after 36 months of ibrutinib treatment. These receptors originate from a human donor with chronic lymphocytic leukemia. The CDR3 runs from the conserved cysteine through the conserved F or W. The order of the fields is D gene, V gene, J gene, clone size, CDR3 protein, CDR3 DNA. A D gene is named only where the DNA matches it firmly. Size values are once, few and many counts, or a class for expanded clones, and some rows have none.

NA	TRBV5-6	TRBJ2-3	once	CASSRGLDTDTQYF	TGTGCCAGCAGCCGCGGGCTAGACACAGATACGCAGTATTTT
NA	TRBV21-1	TRBJ2-3	NA	CASRRGYTDTQYF	TGTGCCAGCCGGCGGGGGTACACAGATACGCAGTATTTT
NA	TRBV4-1	TRBJ1-4	few	CASSQGSAHNEKLFF	TGCGCCAGCAGCCAGGGATCCGCTCATAATGAAAAACTGTTTTTT
NA	TRBV6-6	TRBJ2-7	NA	CASSYSKTVSYEQYF	TGTGCCAGCAGTTACTCGAAAACGGTGTCCTACGAGCAGTACTTC
NA	TRBV5-4	TRBJ1-1	NA	CASSWWTVNTEAFF	TGTGCCAGCAGCTGGTGGACAGTGAACACTGAAGCTTTCTTT
NA	TRBV5-1	TRBJ2-5	few	CASSLEGDPETQYF	TGCGCCAGCAGCTTGGAGGGGGATCCAGAGACCCAGTACTTC
NA	TRBV25-1	TRBJ1-2	NA	CASSGVLYGYTF	TGTGCCAGCAGTGGTGTCCTCTATGGCTACACCTTC
TRBD1	TRBV19	TRBJ2-1	NA	CASSIGQGTYNEQFF	TGTGCCAGTAGTATAGGACAGGGAACCTACAATGAGCAGTTCTTC
TRBD1	TRBV28	TRBJ1-4	few	CASRHGTDEKLFF	TGTGCCAGCAGGCACGGGACAGATGAAAAACTGTTTTTT
NA	TRBV29-1	TRBJ2-3	NA	CSVDGTASTDTQYF	TGCAGCGTTGATGGGACGGCTAGCACAGATACGCAGTATTTT
NA	TRBV12-5	TRBJ2-4	once	CASVPPSSPKNIQYF	TGTGCTAGTGTCCCCCCCTCTAGCCCCAAAAACATTCAGTACTTC
NA	TRBV29-1	TRBJ1-5	NA	CSVSQTGPNQPQHF	TGCAGCGTGAGCCAGACGGGACCTAATCAGCCCCAGCATTTT
NA	TRBV29-1	TRBJ2-1	NA	CSVGVGGPGEQFF	TGCAGCGTTGGGGTCGGGGGGCCCGGTGAGCAGTTCTTC
TRBD2	TRBV19	TRBJ2-1	NA	CASSQGGLAGWDEQFF	TGTGCCAGTAGTCAAGGGGGACTAGCGGGGTGGGATGAGCAGTTCTTC
NA	TRBV7-6	TRBJ2-2	NA	CASSLIIALNTGELFF	TGTGCCAGCAGCTTAATAATAGCCTTGAACACCGGGGAGCTGTTTTTT
NA	TRBV11-2	TRBJ2-4	NA	CASSFYVGTAAKNIQYF	TGTGCCAGCAGCTTCTATGTGGGGACCGCGGCCAAAAACATTCAGTACTTC
NA	TRBV7-6	TRBJ1-4	NA	CASSPVGATNEKLFF	TGTGCCAGCAGCCCCGTAGGGGCAACTAATGAAAAACTGTTTTTT
NA	TRBV18	TRBJ1-4	NA	CASSRTGLANEKLFF	TGTGCCAGCTCACGGACGGGACTTGCTAATGAAAAACTGTTTTTT
TRBD1	TRBV2	TRBJ1-4	NA	CASSEDRAIYEKLFF	TGTGCCAGCAGTGAGGACAGGGCTATTTATGAAAAACTGTTTTTT
NA	TRBV11-2	TRBJ2-7	NA	CASSLTYGTSYEQYF	TGTGCCAGCAGCTTAACTTACGGGACCTCCTACGAGCAGTACTTC
NA	TRBV5-5	TRBJ2-3	few	CASSLVDGGDTQYF	TGTGCCAGCAGCTTGGTGGACGGAGGGGATACGCAGTATTTT
NA	TRBV6-4	TRBJ1-2	NA	CASSKGDGGIWGYTF	TGTGCCAGCAGTAAGGGGGACGGGGGAATTTGGGGCTACACCTTC
NA	TRBV6-5	TRBJ2-4	NA	CASSQSFKNIQYF	TGTGCCAGCAGCCAATCGTTCAAAAACATTCAGTACTTC